The 24 T cell receptor beta chains below all came from one sample that was sequenced in a study of blood T cell repertoires in COVID-19. Profiling relied on immunoSEQ multiplex PCR, and the TCRdb table lists in-frame clones only, not all of them. The repertoire consists of 300,000 to 400,000 clones, with roughly 84% occurring once and the leading ten covering 1%. The sequenced sample was peripheral blood. The receptors shown here come from a man aged 50 or older with active or convalescent COVID-19.

V is TRBV7-2 and J is TRBJ2-3; TRBD1 might be the D (7 bases). The length of the CDR3 is 15 residues. Trimming took 5 bases from V and 2 from J, leaving 14 bases between them. Germline lookup yields CDR1 SGHTA and CDR2 FQGNSA. For the CDR3, the DNA is TGTGCCAGCAGCATCACAGGGGAGGTCACAGATACGCAGTATTTT. This sequence encodes CASSITGEVTDTQYF.

This clone was picked up one time. The rearrangement links TRBV6-1 to TRBJ1-1; 8 positions agree with TRBD1. The CDR3 sequence is 16 residues long. CDR1 is MNHNS, CDR2 SASEGT, per germline. The V segment lost 2 bases and the J segment 0 bases; nucleotides outside the gene matches: 5. This CDR3 is CASSERTGKMNTEAFF. CDR3 bases: TGTGCCAGCAGTGAAAGGACAGGGAAAATGAACACTGAAGCTTTCTTT.

The rearrangement uses TRBV5-1 and TRBJ2-3; the D gene is possibly TRBD2 (5 bases). This CDR3 is built from 15 residues. The ends were cut back, 5 bases at V and 2 bases at J, with 15 bases in the middle. CDR1 is SGHRS, CDR2 YFSETQ, per germline. This chain's CDR3 is CASSFGLGDTDTQYF. CDR3 in DNA: TGCGCCAGCAGTTTCGGACTGGGAGACACAGATACGCAGTATTTT. The variable domain in full, with the rest retrieved from reference TRBV5-1 and TRBJ2-3, is KAGVTQTPRYLIKTRGQQVTLSCSPISGHRSVSWYQQTPGQGLQFLFEYFSETQRNKGNFPGRFSGRQFSNSRSEMNVSTLELGDSALYLCASSFGLGDTDTQYFGPGTRLTVL.

This rearrangement joins TRBV9 to TRBJ2-7; 10 bases are shared with TRBD1. This CDR3 comprises 15 residues. Trimming took 6 bases from V and 2 from J; bases not matched to a gene: 8. Germline V gene lookup returns CDR1 SGDLS and CDR2 YYNGEE. The CDR3 DNA is TGTGCCAGCACGCCGGGACAGGGGACCACCTACGAGCAGTACTTC. Encoded protein: CASTPGQGTTYEQYF.

CDR3 amino acids: CASRERTGYSYNEQFF. In DNA form, the CDR3 reads TGTGCCAGCAGAGAGAGGACAGGCTACTCCTACAATGAGCAGTTCTTC. The chain has TRBV6-6 and TRBJ2-1; TRBD1 matches at 7 bases. This CDR3 is built from 16 residues. CDR1 is MNHNY, CDR2 SVGAGI, per germline (reference sequence). After removal of 6 bases from V and 0 bases from J, the junction contained 8 bases not matched to a gene.

The chain employs TRBV7-2 and TRBJ1-6, with a possible D match to TRBD1 (6 bases). Per the germline V gene, CDR1 is SGHTA and CDR2 is FQGNSA. The CDR3 runs to 13 residues. With 9 bases removed from V and 7 bases from J, the gap between germline ends came to 13 bases. The CDR3 reads CASLGQINSPLHF. The CDR3 nucleotides are TGTGCCAGTCTTGGACAGATAAATTCACCCCTCCACTTT.

The J gene is TRBJ1-2, the V gene TRBV7-9; 9 bases line up with TRBD1. Looked up from germline, CDR1 is SEHNR and CDR2 is FQNEAQ (reference sequence). The V gene end was trimmed by 7 bases and the J gene end by 8 bases; junction bases not matched to a gene: 11. The CDR3 extends over 14 amino acids. CDR3 DNA: TGTGCCAGCATCTCGGACAGGGGAGGAGCGGGCTACACCTTC. It specifies CASISDRGGAGYTF.

The chain carries TRBV24-1 and TRBJ2-1; TRBD1 matches at 7 bases. Germline V gives CDR1 KGHDR, CDR2 SFDVKD. The CDR3 is 13 amino acids. Germline trimming cut 4 bases from V and 9 bases from J; bases unmatched to any gene: 5. DNA for the CDR3: TGTGCCACCAGTGACGGGACAGAGTCTGAGCAGTTCTTC. Amino acid sequence: CATSDGTESEQFF.

The V gene is TRBV3-1 (or the pseudogene TRBV3-2), the J gene TRBJ1-5, with D possibly TRBD1 on 6 matching bases. The CDR3 consists of 14 residues. Germline-derived CDR1 and CDR2 are LGHDT and YNNKEL (reference sequence). V was pared by 8 bases and J by 5 bases, with 16 bases between. CDR3 sequence: CASGWGQGDQPQHF. In DNA form, the CDR3 reads TGTGCCAGCGGGTGGGGACAAGGGGATCAGCCCCAGCATTTT.

This rearrangement joins TRBV19 to TRBJ1-4; D is undetermined. Trimming shortened V by 6 bases and J by 7 bases, and 15 bases separated the two germline ends. The CDR3 extends over 14 amino acids. CDR1 and CDR2 (germline): LNHDA, SQIVND (reference sequence). In nucleotides, the CDR3 is TGTGCCAGTAGCCCCACTCGTGGCGGTGAAAAACTGTTTTTT. Its protein product is CASSPTRGGEKLFF.

V and J are TRBV2 and TRBJ2-7, with a possible D match to TRBD2 (7 bases). There are 15 residues in the CDR3. CDR1 and CDR2 (germline): SNHLY, FYNNEI. V was clipped by 4 bases and J by 3 bases, with 16 bases between them. CDR3 amino acids: CASSGGGQQLYEQYF. The CDR3 DNA reads TGTGCCAGCAGTGGGGGGGGACAACAACTCTACGAGCAGTACTTC. Full variable domain (rest looked up from reference TRBV2 and TRBJ2-7): EPEVTQTPSHQVTQMGQEVILRCVPISNHLYFYWYRQILGQKVEFLVSFYNNEISEKSEIFDDQFSVERPDGSNFTLKIRSTKLEDSAMYFCASSGGGQQLYEQYFGPGTRLTVT.

This chain joins TRBV9 and TRBJ1-1, with D uncertain. The length of the CDR3 is 15 residues. CDR1 and CDR2 from the germline V gene are SGDLS and YYNGEE. The V end lost 3 bases, the J end lost 0 bases, and 12 bases lay between the germline ends. The CDR3 reads CASSADTQLNTEAFF. The CDR3 nucleotides are TGTGCCAGCAGCGCCGACACCCAGTTGAACACTGAAGCTTTCTTT.

J is TRBJ1-2 and V is TRBV7-3; 11 nucleotides agree with TRBD1. The germline gives CDR1 SGHTA, CDR2 FQGTGA. This CDR3 has 14 residues. Trimming removed 4 bases from V and 7 bases from J; junction bases left unmatched: 5. CDR3 loop: CASSSGTGGFGYTF. In DNA, the CDR3 is TGTGCCAGCAGCTCCGGGACAGGGGGATTTGGCTACACCTTC. Based on the CDR3 plus reference TRBV7-3 and TRBJ1-2, the full variable domain is GAGVSQTPSNKVTEKGKYVELRCDPISGHTALYWYRQSLGQGPEFLIYFQGTGAADDSGLPNDRFFAVRPEGSVSTLKIQRTERGDSAVYLCASSSGTGGFGYTFGSGTRLTVV.

The chain recombines TRBV7-8 with TRBJ2-2; perhaps TRBD1 as D (5 bases). With 3 bases removed from V and 3 bases from J, the gap between germline ends came to 11 bases. The CDR3 is made up of 15 amino acids. CDR1 and CDR2 (germline): SGHVS, FQNEAQ. The DNA for the CDR3 is TGTGCCAGCAGCTTGCAGGGATGGCACACCGGGGAGCTGTTTTTT. Translating gives CASSLQGWHTGELFF.

The chain is built from TRBV2 and TRBJ1-2; TRBD1 matches at 7 bases. The CDR3 covers 15 residues. After removal of 2 bases from V and 10 bases from J, the junction contained 13 bases not matched to a gene. Germline values: CDR1 SNHLY, CDR2 FYNNEI. This CDR3 reads CASSELTGLSGHYTF. For the CDR3, the DNA is TGTGCCAGCAGTGAATTGACAGGGTTGAGTGGACACTACACCTTC.

The rearrangement joins TRBV18 to TRBJ1-5, with 8 bases aligning to TRBD1. The CDR3 is 15 amino acids. In germline, CDR1 is KGHSH, CDR2 LQKENI. Germline trimming cut 5 bases from V and 3 bases from J; bases unmatched to any gene: 6. The DNA of the CDR3 is TGTGCCAGCTCAATTGGACAGGGCACCAATCAGCCCCAGCATTTT. Its translation: CASSIGQGTNQPQHF.

This clone was seen only a few times. The chain employs TRBV19 and TRBJ1-5; maybe TRBD1 (6 bases). CDR1 LNHDA and CDR2 SQIVND come from the germline V gene (reference sequence). V was cut by 1 base and J by 5 bases, with 12 bases left in between. The CDR3 runs to 15 residues. CDR3 amino acids: CASSIGGTRHQPQHF. CDR3 sequence (DNA): TGTGCCAGTAGTATAGGAGGGACACGACATCAGCCCCAGCATTTT. Complete variable domain (other parts from reference TRBV19 and TRBJ1-5): DGGITQSPKYLFRKEGQNVTLSCEQNLNHDAMYWYRQDPGQGLRLIYYSQIVNDFQKGDIAEGYSVSREKKESFPLTVTSAQKNPTAFYLCASSIGGTRHQPQHFGDGTRLSIL.

V gene TRBV7-2 combines with J gene TRBJ2-1; tentative D call: TRBD2 (5 bases). V lost 3 bases, J lost 5 bases, and 11 bases lay in between. Per germline, CDR1 SGHTA and CDR2 FQGNSA. The length of the CDR3 is 14 residues. The CDR3 protein is CASSFSTGNNEQFF. CDR3 sequence (DNA): TGTGCCAGCAGCTTCTCCACCGGGAACAATGAGCAGTTCTTC.

This chain joins TRBV29-1 and TRBJ1-1, with TRBD1 matching 8 bases. In germline, CDR1 is SQVTM, CDR2 ANQGSEA. Trimming cost V 8 bases and J 1 base; bases outside gene matches: 3. The length of the CDR3 is 12 residues. In nucleotides, the CDR3 is TGCAGCCTAGGACAGGGGAACACTGAAGCTTTCTTT. This encodes CSLGQGNTEAFF.

The V gene is TRBV5-8, the J gene TRBJ1-2; D possibly corresponds to TRBD1 (5 bases). From germline, CDR1 is SGHTS and CDR2 YDEGEE. The CDR3 is 14 amino acids. Trimming removed 1 base from V and 4 bases from J, with 11 bases in between. The CDR3 sequence is CASSLTGRFYGYTF. In DNA, the CDR3 is TGTGCCAGCAGCTTGACAGGAAGATTCTATGGCTACACCTTC.

The chain combines TRBV7-8 with TRBJ1-5; 10 bases are a match to TRBD1. The CDR3 is 16 amino acids. The V gene's germline CDR1 is SGHVS and CDR2 FQNEAQ. The V and J ends lost 4 bases and 3 bases, in that order; junction bases with no gene match: 6. CDR3: CASSSRTGGTNQPQHF. In DNA, the CDR3 is TGTGCCAGCAGCTCACGGACAGGGGGGACCAATCAGCCCCAGCATTTT.

Here the CDR3 DNA reads TGTGCCAGCAGCTTGGAGGGGGGGACCGGCTCCTATAATTCACCCCTCCACTTT. It yields the protein CASSLEGGTGSYNSPLHF. V is TRBV5-5 and J is TRBJ1-6; TRBD1 is a possible D gene (6 bases). Per germline, CDR1 SGHKS and CDR2 YYEKEE (reference sequence). The length of the CDR3 is 18 residues. V was pared by 0 bases and J by 0 bases, with 13 bases between.

The chain joins TRBV27 to TRBJ2-7; D is unclear. Germline CDR1 and CDR2: MNHEY and SMNVEV (reference sequence). V dropped 3 bases and J dropped 3 bases, with 9 bases sitting between them. The CDR3 is made up of 13 amino acids. As DNA, the CDR3 is TGTGCCAGCAGTTTCAGGCCCGGCTACGAGCAGTACTTC. Translated: CASSFRPGYEQYF.

V gene TRBV28 combines with J gene TRBJ2-1; weak D call: TRBD2 (5 bases). CDR1 and CDR2 from the germline V gene are MDHEN and SYDVKM. The ends were cut back, 7 bases at V and 4 bases at J, with 11 bases in the middle. This CDR3 has 13 residues. The CDR3 loop reads CASTIAPYNEQFF. CDR3 in DNA: TGTGCCAGCACCATAGCGCCTTACAATGAGCAGTTCTTC. Variable domain in full (rest from reference TRBV28 and TRBJ2-1): DVKVTQSSRYLVKRTGEKVFLECVQDMDHENMFWYRQDPGLGLRLIYFSYDVKMKEKGDIPEGYSVSREKKERFSLILESASTNQTSMYLCASTIAPYNEQFFGPGTRLTVL.